This TCR beta chain originates from a study of prognosis after radiotherapy for stage I lung cancer. Comment on this clonotype: Its antigen is unknown.

General study results and limits: Stereotactic body radiation therapy was followed by a fall in unique TCR clone counts, with a median of approximately 9,100 versus 7,200.

Amplification of TCR beta CDR3 from genomic DNA used two-round multiplex PCR. Primers (each specific to one TRBV or TRBJ gene) were used in first-round PCR. Second-round PCR used universal primers. TCRdb re-derived calls from the multiplex PCR reads in MiXCR, one entry per CDR3 protein. This sample has more than 13,000 distinct CDR3 sequences, with 30% found just once. Patients were all node-negative on CT and PET/CT, lacking prior chemotherapy, radiotherapy or other malignancies. At both of two time points, roughly 6.1 milliliters of peripheral blood were drawn. The CDR3 spans 15 residues. Germline CDR1 is DFQATT and CDR2 is SNEGSKA (reference sequence). V was shortened by 0 bases and J by 0 bases, with 12 bases between the two germline ends.

The sequences come from PBMCs, collected before or after stereotactic body radiation therapy (not recorded which). This TCR came from a donor aged 50 or older with non-small cell lung cancer. The chain joins TRBV20-1 to TRBJ2-7; D gene unclear. In DNA, the CDR3 is TGCAGTGCTAGAGACCCGGAGCGCTTCTCCTACGAGCAGTACTTC. This sequence encodes CSARDPERFSYEQYF.